In terms of frequency, the clone carrying this T cell receptor (beta chain) is medium-sized (0.01 to 0.1%). The libraries of TRB cDNA were constructed through 5' RACE using UMI labels. TCRdb processed the 5' RACE reads again and assigns one entry to each CDR3 protein, with no DNA. Reported are approximately 4,200 distinct CDR3 sequences; the ten largest clones contain roughly 1.9%. Germline CDR1 DFQATT, CDR2 SNEGSKA (reference sequence). The CDR3 has 15 residues. This specimen comes from a study of CXCR3-negative and CXCR3-positive naive CD8 T cells. Sequencing was carried out using naive CXCR3- CD8+ T cells from blood. Subset of the sample: CD45RO-CCR7+CD27+CD95- naive CD8+ T cells lacking CXCR3 (TNR3-). The rearrangement joins TRBV20-1 to TRBJ1-3; the TRBD1 assignment by TCRdb is unverifiable without DNA. This sequence originates from a human donor in good health. Some clones in this sample may be carry-over from other donors' samples. This CDR3 reads CSAIFTGLSGNTIYF.